The next 2 T cell receptor beta chains were all read from a single sample in a study of OX40 agonist ivuxolimab in advanced cancers. TCRdb's table, derived via immunoSEQ multiplex PCR, lists solely in-frame clones and lacks some. The sample records tens of thousands of clones, about nine tenths being singletons. The sequencing used CD4+ or CD8+ T cells sorted from blood, collected in a trial of the OX40 agonist ivuxolimab. The receptors come from an adult with an advanced solid tumor such as melanoma, head and neck, liver or kidney cancer.

The chain is built from TRBV10-1 and TRBJ1-1; D is uncertain. This CDR3 spans 13 amino acids. The germline CDR1 and CDR2 sequences are WNHNN and SYGVQD (reference sequence). Trimming stripped 7 bases from V and 0 bases from J, with 9 bases between. The CDR3 bases are TGCGCCAGCAAGGTCAGCTTGAACACTGAAGCTTTCTTT. Translating it yields CASKVSLNTEAFF.

This chain uses TRBV28 with TRBJ1-4; D remains unclear. CDR3 size: 13 residues. V was cut by 5 bases and J by 4 bases, with 8 bases left in between. Germline CDR1 and CDR2: MDHEN and SYDVKM. In nucleotides, the CDR3 is TGTGCCAGCAGTACGGCAGTTAATGAAAAACTGTTTTTT. Amino acids: CASSTAVNEKLFF.